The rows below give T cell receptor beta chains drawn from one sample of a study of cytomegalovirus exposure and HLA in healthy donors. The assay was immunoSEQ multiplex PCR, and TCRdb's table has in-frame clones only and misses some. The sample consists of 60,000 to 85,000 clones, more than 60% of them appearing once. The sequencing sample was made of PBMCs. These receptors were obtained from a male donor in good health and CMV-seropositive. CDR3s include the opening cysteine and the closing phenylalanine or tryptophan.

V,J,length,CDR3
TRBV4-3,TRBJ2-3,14,CASSRRQGPDTQYF
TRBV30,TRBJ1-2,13,CAWSVEGRGGYTF
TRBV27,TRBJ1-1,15,CASSRSWGLNTEAFF
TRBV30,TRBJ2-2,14,CAWSRGVGTGELFF
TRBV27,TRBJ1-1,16,CASSLYRTNMNTEAFF
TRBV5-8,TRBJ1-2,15,CASSPGQGFSSGYTF
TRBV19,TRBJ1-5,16,CASRRAGNRGNQPQHF
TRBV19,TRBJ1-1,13,CASSMERGLGAFF
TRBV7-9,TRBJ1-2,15,CASSSSGGSNYGYTF
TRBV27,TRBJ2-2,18,CASSLLAIGTSLTGELFF
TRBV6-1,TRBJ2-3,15,CAINPGAGRADTQYF
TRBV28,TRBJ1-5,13,CASSGSGFQPQHF
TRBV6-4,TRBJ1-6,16,CASSDQGVHGNSPLHF
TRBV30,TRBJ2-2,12,CAWSVGEGELFF
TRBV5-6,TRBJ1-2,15,CASSLGVGGNYGYTF
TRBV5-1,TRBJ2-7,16,CASSPSWRGGNYEQYF